One sample yielded the 8 T cell receptor beta chains listed below, sequenced in a study of shared clonotypes between healthy human individuals. The protocol was immunoSEQ multiplex PCR, while the TCRdb copy is restricted to in-frame clones and leaves out a portion. The data show just over 2,000,000 clones, roughly 96% seen once. Sequencing input: naive CD4+ T cells sorted from blood. Subset noted: CD45RA+ positively selected. All receptors come from a young man in good health.

This clone was detected only once. The genes are TRBV28 and TRBJ1-2; D uncertain. Germline V gene data show CDR1 as MDHEN and CDR2 as SYDVKM. CDR3 length: 13 amino acids. Trimming stripped 4 bases from V and 5 bases from J, with 11 bases between. This CDR3 reads CASSSRGYYGYTF. CDR3 nucleotide sequence: TGTGCCAGCAGTTCCCGCGGCTATTATGGCTACACCTTC.

This clone appeared a single time. The V and J genes are TRBV7-2 and TRBJ1-2; TRBD1 might be the D (6 bases). Deletions cut 5 bases from V and 4 bases from J, with 20 bases between. The germline CDR1 and CDR2 sequences are SGHTA and FQGNSA. There are 16 residues in the CDR3. The CDR3 bases are TGTGCCAGCAGCCAAGCCAGGCGCAGGGGTACCTATGGCTACACCTTC. Protein: CASSQARRRGTYGYTF. The full variable domain, with the rest looked up from reference TRBV7-2 and TRBJ1-2, is GAGVSQSPSNKVTEKGKDVELRCDPISGHTALYWYRQSLGQGLEFLIYFQGNSAPDKSGLPSDRFSAERTGGSVSTLTIQRTQQEDSAVYLCASSQARRRGTYGYTFGSGTRLTVV.

V gene TRBV2 combines with J gene TRBJ2-7; 7 nucleotides line up with TRBD1. This CDR3 spans 14 amino acids. Germline V gene data show CDR1 as SNHLY and CDR2 as FYNNEI. The V gene end was trimmed by 8 bases and the J gene end by 2 bases; junction bases not matched to a gene: 9. In nucleotides, the CDR3 is TGTGCCAGCCGGGTGCAGGGGGTTACCTACGAGCAGTACTTC. Translating it yields CASRVQGVTYEQYF.

The chain joins TRBV9 to TRBJ1-1; 7 positions agree with TRBD1. V lost 4 bases, J lost 0 bases, and 6 bases stayed unmatched. This CDR3 spans 15 amino acids. Germline assignment: CDR1 SGDLS and CDR2 YYNGEE. The CDR3 coding sequence is TGTGCCAGCAGCCCCCAGACAGGGATGAACACTGAAGCTTTCTTT. Its translation: CASSPQTGMNTEAFF.

A remark on this clone: A much larger clonotype is one base distant, so this may be a read error. Other nucleotide sequences from this sample produce the same CDR3. The chain recombines TRBV28 with TRBJ2-7, with 9 bases matching TRBD1. The germline V gene has CDR1 MDHEN and CDR2 SYDVKM. This CDR3 has 15 amino acids. The CDR3 is CASSAPGTGWYEQYF. The CDR3 DNA is TGCGCCAGCAGTGCCCCCGGGACAGGGTGGTACGAGCAGTACTTC.

As regards this clone: Other DNA sequences in this specimen translate into the identical CDR3. The V and J genes are TRBV10-1 and TRBJ2-5, with a weak D call TRBD2 (7 bases). Between the trimmed V and J ends, which lost 2 bases and 5 bases, there was a span of 12 bases. CDR1 and CDR2 from the germline V gene are WNHNN and SYGVQD (reference sequence). The CDR3 spans 14 residues. The CDR3 region is CASSEGGAGETQYF. The CDR3 DNA reads as TGCGCCAGCAGTGAGGGGGGGGCCGGGGAGACCCAGTACTTC.

The rearrangement uses TRBV7-6 and TRBJ1-3; a weak D match, TRBD1 (5 bases). The germline V gene encodes CDR1 SGHVS and CDR2 FNYEAQ. The CDR3 totals 15 residues. Deletions cut 1 base from V and 7 bases from J, with 14 bases between. This CDR3 reads CASSLGQGGSNTIYF. The CDR3 DNA is TGTGCCAGCAGCTTAGGGCAGGGCGGTTCGAACACCATATATTTT.

This chain connects TRBV2 to TRBJ2-2, with D maybe TRBD2 (5 bases). Trimming pared 8 bases from V and 5 bases from J, leaving 18 bases between. CDR1 and CDR2 (germline): SNHLY, FYNNEI. The CDR3 consists of 15 residues. The CDR3 DNA reads as TGTGCCAGCGAGACCGGGGTCTTCGGAACCGGGGAGCTGTTTTTT. Translating it yields CASETGVFGTGELFF.